This T cell receptor (beta chain) originates from a study of radiotherapy plus CTLA-4 blockade in lung cancer. Study-level information: The study recorded objective responses in roughly a sixth of patients and disease control in approximately 29%. Regarding the study as a whole: The best prediction of response reportedly came from early blood T cell clone dynamics, with interferon-beta. Once radiotherapy plus ipilimumab had been given, TCR clones derived from tumor expanded in blood.

Trimming at V came to 4 bases and at J to 7 bases, leaving 11 bases not matched to a gene. The CDR3 covers 16 residues. Germline V CDR1 and CDR2: LGHNA, YSLEER. In the case of this clone: Its specificity is unknown.

It was focal radiation plus CTLA-4 blockade with ipilimumab that patients with chemo-refractory metastatic non-small-cell lung cancer received. Profiling relied on immunoSEQ multiplex PCR, and the TCRdb table lists in-frame clones only, not all of them. The table shows 43,000 or so clones, with roughly 65% occurring only once. The genes are TRBV4-3 and TRBJ2-1; 9 nucleotides line up with TRBD2. The sequence came from a human donor with non-small cell lung cancer who had a partial response to radiotherapy plus ipilimumab. The sample was peripheral blood, taken from a patient treated with radiotherapy plus ipilimumab. The DNA of the CDR3 is TGCGCCAGCAGCCCCCTGGGGCGGGGGGGCGGGAATGAGCAGTTCTTC. It codes for CASSPLGRGGGNEQFF.